The clone carrying this TCR beta chain was observed at least ten times. Its antigen is not identified. Per the germline V gene, CDR1 is SGHAT and CDR2 is FQDESV (reference sequence). Between the trimmed V and J ends, which lost 2 bases and 5 bases, there was a span of 9 bases. This CDR3 is built from 13 residues. This specimen belongs to a study of T cell repertoires in cytomegalovirus infection. Study in general: Evidence of both CMV infection and a matching HLA type came from public TCR beta signatures. Study-wide points: It was HLA-C-restricted CMV-specific TCR beta clonotypes that dominated the response ex vivo. The study identified carriers of CMV plus the relevant HLA from cumulative public TCR beta family frequency.

Each CDR3 protein gets one entry after TCRdb re-called the reads with MiXCR. The sample consists of a few hundred thousand distinct CDR3 sequences, roughly 17% of them appearing once. Sequences were obtained from PBMCs. The receptor was isolated from a human donor in good health (CMV status not recorded). Some clones in this sample may be carry-over from other donors' samples. The chain recombines TRBV11-1 with TRBJ2-5, with D perhaps TRBD1 (6 bases). The CDR3 loop is CASSLPGAETQYF. As DNA, the CDR3 is TGTGCCAGCAGCTTACCAGGGGCCGAGACCCAGTACTTC.